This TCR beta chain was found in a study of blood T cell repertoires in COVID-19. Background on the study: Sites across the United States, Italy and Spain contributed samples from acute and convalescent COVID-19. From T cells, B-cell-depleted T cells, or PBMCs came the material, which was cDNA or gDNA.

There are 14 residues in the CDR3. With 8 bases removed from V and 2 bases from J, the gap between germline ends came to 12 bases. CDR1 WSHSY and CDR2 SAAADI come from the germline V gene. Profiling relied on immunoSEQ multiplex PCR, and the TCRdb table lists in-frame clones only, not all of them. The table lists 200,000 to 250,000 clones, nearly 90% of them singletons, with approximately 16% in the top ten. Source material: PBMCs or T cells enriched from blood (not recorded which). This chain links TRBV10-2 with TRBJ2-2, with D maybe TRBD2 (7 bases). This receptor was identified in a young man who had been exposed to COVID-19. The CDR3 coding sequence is TGCGCCAGCGAGGGGGGGGGTAACACCGGGGAGCTGTTTTTT. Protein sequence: CASEGGGNTGELFF.